Below, one TCR beta chain is given with its context. The clone's antigen remains unknown. Per-base qualities were not stored, and no clone one base away is much larger. This specimen comes from a study of blood T cell repertoires in COVID-19 (dated by TCRdb to about 2020). In terms of the full investigation: Collaborator samples came from the United States, Italy and Spain and covered acute and convalescent phases of COVID-19. The prospective study material was composed of cDNA or gDNA derived from T cells, B-cell-depleted T cells, or PBMCs. Deeply sampled blood TCRbeta repertoires from subjects exposed to, actively infected with, or recovered from COVID-19 were included in the dataset. The repertoires were released in a freely available public database meant as a resource for research on the immune response to SARS-CoV-2. Samples were obtained from the ongoing ImmuneRACE study (first 160 participants) and from over a thousand subjects provided by 6 global collaborators. A de-identified subject ID, COVID-19 status, age in years and sex were almost always included in the sample metadata. Where available, HLA class I and class II types were taken from metadata supplied by the sample provider and were not determined by assay-based typing.

Collaborating institutions collected whole blood in K2EDTA tubes following their own protocols. For TCRbeta analysis, collaborator samples were shipped as frozen whole blood, as isolated PBMCs, or as DNA extracted from either sample type. TCRbeta CDR3 regions were amplified from genomic DNA using the immunoSEQ Assay, a bias-controlled multiplex PCR. The authors' pipeline ran thus. Nucleated cell counts per sample were estimated from amplification of reference gene primers within the assay. Sequence reads were collapsed and filtered to measure the absolute abundance of every unique TCRbeta CDR3 rearrangement. For each sample, productive Simpson clonality was calculated by taking the square root of Simpson's diversity index across productive rearrangements. TCRdb took this table from immuneACCESS and kept in-frame rearrangements with V and J called. Such tables lack part of the clones; where checked against another copy, unresolved V genes explain under half of the gap, and the rest is unexplained. The V and J calls and the clone size are those of that table, but D and trimming were determined from the DNA. Across this sample there are roughly 180,000 clones, with 65% to 85% seen only once. The top ten hold about 18% of the sample.

From the germline V gene, CDR1 is KGHSH and CDR2 is LQKENI. CDR3 length: 15 amino acids, cysteine to phenylalanine. Of all the DNA, just the CDR3 is kept, 45 bases in frame from base 1. V is shortened by 3 bases, J by 5 bases, and the region joining them spans 14 bases. What the work shows at the level of the full study, not this receptor alone: How much clinical and demographic metadata was included differed by source and by participant, and the metadata was provided uncurated.

The material sequenced was peripheral blood. The sequence was obtained from a man aged 60 to 75 with active or convalescent COVID-19. The sequence is built from TRBV18 and TRBJ2-1; a tentative D call is TRBD2 (6 bases match). The nucleotide sequence is given as TGTGCCAGCTCACCGCAACTAGCAGCAAACAATGAGCAGTTCTTC. Its amino acids are CASSPQLAANNEQFF.